Shown below are 29 T cell receptor beta chains from a single sample sequenced in a study of shared clonotypes between healthy human individuals. TCRdb's copy holds only in-frame clones and misses some; the assay was immunoSEQ multiplex PCR. In the table there are over a million clones, approximately 98.5% of which are singletons. The sequenced sample was naive CD4+ T cells sorted from blood. Subset in this sample: CD45RA+ positively selected. Receptor source: a young man in good health.

This rearrangement joins TRBV5-1 to TRBJ2-6, with TRBD1 matching over 9 bases. The CDR3 is 18 amino acids. Germline V gene sequence: CDR1 SGHRS, CDR2 YFSETQ. The trim removed 6 bases at V and 1 base at J, leaving 11 bases unmatched. CDR3 protein: CASMTPGTGISGANVLTF. For the CDR3, the DNA is TGCGCCAGCATGACACCCGGGACAGGGATTTCTGGGGCCAACGTCCTGACTTTC.

The gene calls are TRBV15 and TRBJ1-5; D perhaps matches TRBD1 (5 bases). The CDR3 length is 13 residues. The germline V gene has CDR1 LNHNV and CDR2 YYDKDF (reference sequence). V lost 5 bases to trimming and J lost 5 bases, with 10 bases between them. Here the CDR3 reads CATSLLGDQPQHF. CDR3 DNA sequence: TGTGCCACCAGCTTGCTAGGGGATCAGCCCCAGCATTTT.

This chain joins TRBV5-5 and TRBJ1-1, with D possibly matching TRBD1 (5 bases). From germline, CDR1 is SGHKS and CDR2 YYEKEE (reference sequence). The ends were cut back, 0 bases at V and 5 bases at J, with 8 bases in the middle. The CDR3 has 13 amino acids. In nucleotides, the CDR3 is TGTGCCAGCAGCTTGGTGGGGCGGACTGAAGCTTTCTTT. Translated, it gives CASSLVGRTEAFF.

The V gene is TRBV29-1, the J gene TRBJ2-7; 7 bases fit TRBD1. CDR1 and CDR2 from the germline V gene are SQVTM and ANQGSEA. The J segment lost 9 bases and the V segment lost 6 bases, leaving 17 bases of the junction unmatched. The CDR3 has 14 residues. The DNA of the CDR3 is TGCAGCGTGCTAACCGGGACAGCACCTTCTCCGCAGTACTTC. Protein: CSVLTGTAPSPQYF.

V and J are TRBV29-1 and TRBJ2-7; 7 nucleotides match TRBD1. The CDR3 is 12 amino acids. Trimming at V came to 7 bases and at J to 2 bases, leaving 5 bases not matched to a gene. Germline V gene data show CDR1 as SQVTM and CDR2 as ANQGSEA. CDR3 sequence (DNA): TGCAGCGGGATGACAGGGCCCTACGAGCAGTACTTC. Protein: CSGMTGPYEQYF.

The chain carries TRBV29-1 and TRBJ2-1; 12 bases fit TRBD2. The CDR3 extends over 15 amino acids. Germline V gene lookup returns CDR1 SQVTM and CDR2 ANQGSEA. V lost 6 bases to trimming and J lost 3 bases; unmatched junction nucleotides: 6. As DNA, the CDR3 is TGCAGCGTCATGAAGACTAGCGGGAGCTACAATGAGCAGTTCTTC. Its protein is CSVMKTSGSYNEQFF.

This chain uses TRBV5-1 with TRBJ1-2, with D perhaps matching TRBD1 (6 bases). Germline CDR1 reads SGHRS; CDR2 reads YFSETQ. Trimming stripped 0 bases from V and 5 bases from J, with 11 bases between. The CDR3 runs 14 residues. The CDR3 DNA follows: TGCGCCAGCAGCTTGGACCAGACAGGATATGGCTACACCTTC. It specifies CASSLDQTGYGYTF.

CDR3 nucleotide sequence: TGCGCCAGCAGTGAAAGACTAGCCTACGAGCAGTACTTC. This codes for CASSERLAYEQYF. V gene TRBV10-1 combines with J gene TRBJ2-7; TRBD2 is a possible D gene (6 bases). Trimming removed 3 bases at V and 2 bases at J, with 8 bases between. The CDR3 contains 13 residues. Per the germline V gene, CDR1 is WNHNN and CDR2 is SYGVQD (reference sequence).

The J gene is TRBJ2-3, the V gene TRBV5-1; 9 bases align to TRBD2. Germline V gives CDR1 SGHRS, CDR2 YFSETQ. Losses at the gene ends were 4 bases for V and 1 base for J; bases not matched to a gene: 4. The CDR3 covers 15 residues. Written as DNA, the CDR3 is TGCGCCAGCAGCGCGAGACTAGCGGGCACAGATACGCAGTATTTT. Protein: CASSARLAGTDTQYF.

This clone was detected only once. The chain combines TRBV10-3 with TRBJ1-4; 7 bases match TRBD1. The CDR3 runs 12 residues. V shed 10 bases and J 5 bases; nucleotides not matched to a gene: 4. Germline CDR1 reads ENHRY; CDR2 reads SYGVKD. The CDR3, as DNA: TGTGCCACCGGGACAGTCAATGAAAAACTGTTTTTT. Protein sequence: CATGTVNEKLFF.

This clone was recorded once. V usage is TRBV7-2 and J usage is TRBJ2-1; D is unclear. This CDR3 comprises 15 residues. The germline gives CDR1 SGHTA, CDR2 FQGNSA. The germline V and J ends were trimmed by 5 bases and 5 bases, with 16 bases remaining between them. CDR3 in DNA: TGTGCCAGCAGCCTCCTTTTTGGCGGAAACAATGAGCAGTTCTTC. It is translated as CASSLLFGGNNEQFF.

The chain links TRBV27 to TRBJ1-1, with D perhaps TRBD1 (5 bases). CDR3 length: 14 amino acids. Germline-derived CDR1 and CDR2 are MNHEY and SMNVEV (reference sequence). The germline V and J ends were trimmed by 5 bases and 3 bases, with 13 bases remaining between them. The CDR3 protein is CASSGSGLYTEAFF. In DNA, the CDR3 is TGTGCCAGCAGTGGCTCGGGACTTTACACTGAAGCTTTCTTT.

This chain connects TRBV2 to TRBJ2-1; 10 bases match TRBD2. Germline lookup yields CDR1 SNHLY and CDR2 FYNNEI. Germline trimming cut 8 bases from V and 4 bases from J; bases unmatched to any gene: 5. The CDR3 runs to 14 residues. The CDR3 spells CASFGLAEYNEQFF. The CDR3 region has the DNA TGTGCCAGCTTTGGACTAGCGGAATACAATGAGCAGTTCTTC. Supplemented by reference TRBV2 and TRBJ2-1, the full variable domain reads EPEVTQTPSHQVTQMGQEVILRCVPISNHLYFYWYRQILGQKVEFLVSFYNNEISEKSEIFDDQFSVERPDGSNFTLKIRSTKLEDSAMYFCASFGLAEYNEQFFGPGTRLTVL.

Comment on this clone: The sample carries other DNA sequences with the same CDR3. The chain is built from TRBV10-3 and TRBJ1-3; D gene ambiguous. Germline CDR1 ENHRY, CDR2 SYGVKD. V lost 3 bases and J 4 bases, leaving 7 bases between the germline ends. The CDR3 loop spans 13 amino acids. The CDR3 bases are TGTGCCATCAGTGAAACGGAGGGAAACACCATATATTTT. This translates into CAISETEGNTIYF.

This chain connects TRBV10-3 to TRBJ2-5; D uncertain. Germline V gene sequence: CDR1 ENHRY, CDR2 SYGVKD. CDR3 length: 13 residues. With 0 bases removed from V and 7 bases from J, the gap between germline ends came to 9 bases. The CDR3 loop is CAISESQLATQYF. The CDR3 DNA is TGTGCCATCAGTGAGTCACAGTTGGCGACCCAGTACTTC.

The J gene is TRBJ2-6, the V gene TRBV5-1; either TRBD1 or TRBD2 may supply D (5 bases each). In germline, CDR1 is SGHRS, CDR2 YFSETQ. The CDR3 has 17 residues. The germline V and J ends were trimmed by 2 bases and 3 bases, with 15 bases remaining between them. Here the CDR3 reads CASSLYRGRRGANVLTF. For the CDR3, the DNA is TGCGCCAGCAGCTTATATCGGGGACGTCGTGGGGCCAACGTCCTGACTTTC.

The rearrangement links TRBV5-5 to TRBJ2-3, with 8 bases matching TRBD1. The V gene end was trimmed by 1 base and the J gene end by 9 bases; junction bases not matched to a gene: 16. CDR1 is SGHKS and CDR2 is YYEKEE in the germline V gene (reference sequence). The CDR3 is 17 residues long. The CDR3 DNA reads as TGTGCCAGCAGCTTGAGGGAAGGGACAGGCCCCCTTACAACGCAGTATTTT. Translated, it gives CASSLREGTGPLTTQYF. Filled out from reference TRBV5-5 and TRBJ2-3, the complete variable domain reads DAGVTQSPTHLIKTRGQQVTLRCSPISGHKSVSWYQQVLGQGPQFIFQYYEKEERGRGNFPDRFSARQFPNYSSELNVNALLLGDSALYLCASSLREGTGPLTTQYFGPGTRLTVL.

The J gene is TRBJ2-1, the V gene TRBV5-4; 13 bases agree with TRBD2. Germline V gene sequence: CDR1 SGHNT, CDR2 YYREEE (reference sequence). This CDR3 has 16 amino acids. Trimming cost V 5 bases and J 4 bases; bases outside gene matches: 6. In DNA form, the CDR3 reads TGTGCCAGCAGGGAAGGGGGACTAGCGGGATACAATGAGCAGTTCTTC. It encodes CASREGGLAGYNEQFF.

V and J are TRBV29-1 and TRBJ2-1; 11 nucleotides match TRBD2. The CDR3 totals 15 residues. V dropped 4 bases and J dropped 7; count of bases not matched to a gene: 9. CDR1 and CDR2 from the germline V gene are SQVTM and ANQGSEA. The CDR3, as DNA: TGCAGCGTTGGGTTGGGGGCTAGCGGGAGGAATGAGCAGTTCTTC. Its translation: CSVGLGASGRNEQFF.

This clone occurred once. CDR3: CASSPTGIGTGELFF. CDR3 in DNA: TGTGCCAGCTCACCGACAGGGATCGGCACCGGGGAGCTGTTTTTT. The chain couples TRBV18 to TRBJ2-2, with 7 bases aligning to TRBD1. The germline V gene encodes CDR1 KGHSH and CDR2 LQKENI. This CDR3 is built from 15 residues. V trimming: 3 bases; J trimming: 4 bases; junction bases outside the gene matches: 5.

The CDR3: CATSREMTGTYEQYF. The CDR3 DNA follows: TGTGCCACCAGCAGAGAAATGACAGGGACCTACGAGCAGTACTTC. The chain carries TRBV15 and TRBJ2-7, with 7 bases lining up with TRBD1. Germline V gene data show CDR1 as LNHNV and CDR2 as YYDKDF (reference sequence). This CDR3 is built from 15 residues. The V segment lost 0 bases and the J segment 2 bases; nucleotides outside the gene matches: 4.

This clone was recorded once. The rearrangement joins TRBV30 to TRBJ1-4; the match to TRBD1 covers 9 bases. V dropped 5 bases and J dropped 2; count of bases not matched to a gene: 6. Germline assignment: CDR1 GTSNPN and CDR2 SVGIG (reference sequence). The CDR3 spans 15 residues. CDR3 in DNA: TGTGCCTGGGGAGACAGGGGGTGGACTAATGAAAAACTGTTTTTT. It encodes CAWGDRGWTNEKLFF.

The genes are TRBV18 and TRBJ2-1; TRBD1 or TRBD2 may be the D gene (6 bases each). This CDR3 spans 15 amino acids. Germline CDR1 is KGHSH and CDR2 is LQKENI. Trimming pared 0 bases from V and 3 bases from J, leaving 9 bases between. The CDR3 nucleotides read TGTGCCAGCTCACCACCAGGGGGGCGCTACAATGAGCAGTTCTTC. The encoded protein is CASSPPGGRYNEQFF.

A single count supports this clone. The chain has TRBV5-1 and TRBJ2-1; 8 nucleotides match TRBD2. CDR1 SGHRS and CDR2 YFSETQ come from the germline V gene. Trimming at V came to 8 bases and at J to 7 bases, leaving 8 bases not matched to a gene. The CDR3 has 13 residues. CDR3 protein: CASQKRENNEQFF. Here the CDR3 DNA reads TGCGCCAGTCAAAAGCGGGAGAATAATGAGCAGTTCTTC.

The chain combines TRBV10-1 with TRBJ1-2, with 7 bases identical to TRBD1. Per the germline V gene, CDR1 is WNHNN and CDR2 is SYGVQD (reference sequence). With 3 bases clipped from V and 1 base from J, the junction kept 5 bases outside the gene matches. The CDR3 is 15 residues long. CDR3 sequence reads: CASSDVTGINYGYTF. In DNA, the CDR3 is TGCGCCAGCAGTGACGTGACAGGGATTAACTATGGCTACACCTTC.

This clone was seen a single time. This chain uses TRBV9 with TRBJ2-3, with TRBD2 identical over 13 bases. Germline loops: CDR1 SGDLS, CDR2 YYNGEE. The V gene end was trimmed by 2 bases and the J gene end by 9 bases; junction bases not matched to a gene: 3. This CDR3 comprises 14 residues. The CDR3 region has the DNA TGTGCCAGCAGCGTCGGGACTAGCGGGGTGACGCAGTATTTT. This encodes CASSVGTSGVTQYF.

This sequence joins TRBV15 and TRBJ2-2; 8 bases fit TRBD1. There are 18 residues in the CDR3. V gave up 3 bases and J gave up 5 bases; unmatched junction bases: 14. Germline CDR1 LNHNV, CDR2 YYDKDF (reference sequence). The CDR3 is CATSRGIYGQGQTGELFF. CDR3 DNA sequence: TGTGCCACCAGCAGGGGGATCTACGGACAGGGACAAACCGGGGAGCTGTTTTTT.

In its sample, this clone was seen once. The chain has TRBV29-1 and TRBJ2-2, with 7 bases aligning to TRBD1. The V and J ends lost 6 bases and 6 bases, in that order; junction bases with no gene match: 10. CDR1 and CDR2 (germline): SQVTM, ANQGSEA. The CDR3 consists of 14 residues. The CDR3 region has the DNA TGCAGCGTAAAAAGACAGGGAGATTCCGGGGAGCTGTTTTTT. Translated, it gives CSVKRQGDSGELFF.

This clone has just one count. The chain combines TRBV10-1 with TRBJ2-2; 9 positions agree with TRBD2. The CDR3 is 17 residues long. Per germline, CDR1 WNHNN and CDR2 SYGVQD (reference sequence). V lost 6 bases, J lost 10 bases, and 18 bases stayed unmatched. This chain's CDR3 is CASSSSFRGRGGEELFF. CDR3 nucleotides: TGCGCCAGCAGCTCCTCCTTCCGCGGGAGGGGGGGTGAGGAGCTGTTTTTT.